This T cell receptor (beta chain) was found in a study of OX40 agonist ivuxolimab in advanced cancers. Regarding the complete study: Ivuxolimab was an agonistic, fully human IgG2 monoclonal antibody directed against OX40 (CD134), a costimulatory receptor. Intravenous ivuxolimab was administered to patients every 2 weeks at six dose levels: 0.01, 0.1, 0.3, 1.5, 3 and 10 mg/kg. Of the roughly 52 dose-escalation patients, hepatocellular carcinoma was present in approximately 20, melanoma in around 15, renal cell carcinoma in 9 and head and neck cancer in 9. In the dose-escalation cohort, 82.7% of patients were male, and the mean age was 60 years with a range of roughly 20 to 80. Patients were allowed to have had prior anti-PD-1, anti-PD-L1 or anti-CTLA-4 therapy, and around 41% of the dose-escalation patients had previously received checkpoint inhibitors. Three dose-escalation patients achieved partial responses, one with hepatocellular carcinoma and two with cutaneous melanoma. The point of sequencing TCRbeta in the periphery was to test whether ivuxolimab changed TCR sequence diversity and drove clonal T-cell expansion. The paper covers the monotherapy dose-escalation part of the phase I ivuxolimab trial, which included N ≈ 57 patients.

Genomic DNA was extracted from sorted cells for sequencing of the TCRbeta CDR3 region. TCRbeta CDR3 regions were sequenced using the immunoSEQ Assay. TCRdb stores this immuneACCESS table with in-frame sequences only. Part of the clones is absent; in the studies checked, under half of the shortfall reflects unresolved V genes, and no reason is known for the rest. For this sample there are around 70,000 clones; approximately 80% appear just once. The ten biggest clones cover around 2% of the sample. The paper as a whole reports these results and caveats: At doses of 0.1 to 3.0 mg/kg, clonal expansion of both CD4+ and CD8+ blood T cells was observed from baseline to week 6. The antigen specificity of the clonally expanded peripheral T cells was not determined. In the 0.1-3.0 mg/kg groups, partial responders had among the lowest normalized peripheral clonal expansion, particularly in CD8+ T cells. Low levels of normalized T-cell clonal expansion were also seen in some patients who did not respond. After ivuxolimab, expanded clones were on average more numerous among CD8+ T cells than among CD4+ T cells.

The trial excluded patients who had a history of autoimmune disease or were on systemic immunosuppression. Peripheral blood for TCR sequencing was collected from all dose cohorts at baseline, on cycle 4 day 1, and on cycle 7 day 1. Samples were obtained from an open-label, multicenter, first-in-human phase I dose-escalation trial of ivuxolimab. Adults with locally advanced or metastatic melanoma, renal cell, hepatocellular, or head and neck squamous cell carcinoma were enrolled in the trial. Before TCR sequencing, CD4+ T cells and CD8+ T cells from peripheral blood were sorted into separate populations. Including the terminal cysteine and phenylalanine, the CDR3 comprises 18 residues. Here the CDR3 DNA is all that survives: 54 bases in frame from base 1. V and J are trimmed by 2 bases and 7 bases, and the gene matches miss 11 bases of the junction. The germline V gene encodes CDR1 LNHNV and CDR2 YYDKDF (reference sequence).

Remarks on this clone: It lacks a known antigen. Per-base qualities were not stored, and no clone one base away is much larger.

The sequence was obtained from an adult with an advanced solid tumor such as melanoma, head and neck, liver or kidney cancer. The chain is encoded by TRBV15 joined to TRBJ1-4; 12 junctional bases match TRBD1. Sequences were derived from CD4+ or CD8+ T cells sorted from blood, sampled in a trial of the OX40 agonist ivuxolimab. The CDR3 is CATSRIRGTGGFGEKLFF. The DNA sequence follows: TGTGCCACCAGCAGAATCCGTGGGACAGGGGGCTTTGGTGAAAAACTGTTTTTT.